This TCR beta chain came from a study of shared clonotypes between healthy human individuals. Study-level background: Every donor yielded three CD4 naive, three CD4 memory, two CD8 naive and one CD8 memory plate.

About this clone itself: Its antigen is undetermined.

V was shortened by 6 bases and J by 5 bases, with 17 bases between the two germline ends. Per the germline V gene, CDR1 is SEHNR and CDR2 is FQNEAQ (reference sequence). This CDR3 is built from 15 residues. Study-level results: Incomplete sequencing of sorted subsets was indicated by rarefaction despite large depth. Estimated clonotype richness was generally higher in naive than memory subsets.

The DNA input per sorted-subset replicate PCR was 200 ng, corresponding to some 30,000 T cell genomes. The data were produced by immunoSEQ multiplex PCR, yet TCRdb's version contains in-frame clones alone and is incomplete. This sample has 2 million to 2.5 million clones, with 85% to 95% found just once. This clonotype originated in a man aged 18 to 35 in good health. Some clones in this sample may be carry-over from other donors' samples. Specimen: naive CD4+ T cells from PBMCs. Noted subset: CD45RA+ positively selected. The chain links TRBV7-9 to TRBJ2-1; weak D call: TRBD1 (5 bases). The CDR3 is CASRGQVFVNNEQFF. Here the CDR3 DNA reads TGTGCCAGCAGGGGGCAGGTTTTTGTTAACAATGAGCAGTTCTTC.